This TCR beta chain stems from a study of blood T cell repertoires in COVID-19. Method: immunoSEQ multiplex PCR; TCRdb's copy keeps in-frame clones and lacks some. The repertoire holds over 250,000 clones, with roughly 88% as singletons. The CDR3 consists of 13 residues. V lost 5 bases, J lost 2 bases, and 1 base stayed unmatched. The germline V gene encodes CDR1 KGHSH and CDR2 LQKENI. Regarding this clone: The identical CDR3 is also encoded by other nucleotide sequences in the sample.

The rearrangement uses TRBV18 and TRBJ1-2; 8 positions match TRBD1. Sequenced: peripheral blood. The receptor comes from a woman in her seventies with acute or convalescent COVID-19. The chain's CDR3 is CASSGDRNYGYTF. Here the CDR3 DNA reads TGTGCCAGCTCAGGGGACAGGAACTATGGCTACACCTTC.